The 29 T cell receptor beta chains below all came from one sample that was sequenced in a study of regulatory T cells in long-lasting Graves disease. Described time point: persistent/refractory GD, antithyroid drugs over 5 years with positive TRAb. Generation of the TCR library employed RNA extracted from PBMCs. Combining iRepertoire HTBI primers with Arm-PCR of CDR3 regions, the authors built TCR beta libraries. Via MiXCR, TCRdb re-called the multiplex PCR reads, giving one row per CDR3 protein. Seen here are 650,000 to 700,000 distinct CDR3 sequences, 25% to 35% observed once, and the top ten hold around 42%. Specimen: peripheral blood mononuclear cells (PBMCs), collected when the disease was refractory, from a patient treated with antithyroid drugs. The receptors come from a female donor with Graves disease.

This clonotype was seen repeatedly, ten times or more. V and J are TRBV5-6 and TRBJ1-5, with unresolved D. This CDR3 contains 12 residues. The ends were cut back, 1 base at V and 3 bases at J, with 2 bases in the middle. Per the germline V gene, CDR1 is SGHDT and CDR2 is YYEEEE. The CDR3 DNA is TGTGCCAGCAGCTTGCCCAATCAGCCCCAGCATTTT. Residues: CASSLPNQPQHF.

Note on this clonotype: Possible read error: a much larger clone is one base away. The chain carries TRBV12-3 or TRBV12-4 and TRBJ1-1, with D possibly being TRBD1 (6 bases). Trimming left V 6 bases short and J 1 base short, with 9 bases between. There are 13 residues in the CDR3. The CDR3 is CASRVGQNTEAFF. CDR3 sequence (DNA): TGTGCCAGCAGGGTGGGACAGAACACTGAAGCTTTCTTT.

The chain links TRBV11-2 to TRBJ2-7; no firm D call. The CDR3 covers 14 residues. Germline CDR1 reads SGHAT; CDR2 reads FQNNGV. V was pared by 0 bases and J by 0 bases, with 6 bases between. The CDR3 coding sequence is TGTGCCAGCAGCTTAGAAACCCGCTCCTACGAGCAGTACTTC. This encodes CASSLETRSYEQYF. Variable domain in full (rest from reference TRBV11-2 and TRBJ2-7): EAGVAQSPRYKIIEKRQSVAFWCNPISGHATLYWYQQILGQGPKLLIQFQNNGVVDDSQLPKDRFSAERLKGVDSTLKIQPAKLEDSAVYLCASSLETRSYEQYFGPGTRLTVT.

This clonotype has a handful of counts. V usage is TRBV13 and J usage is TRBJ2-7; 9 nucleotides line up with TRBD1. This CDR3 is 14 amino acids long. With V trimmed by 1 base and J by 5 bases, 3 bases remained unmatched. Germline V lookup: CDR1 PRHDT, CDR2 FYEKMQ (reference sequence). CDR3 nucleotides: TGTGCCAGCAGCTTAGCACAGGGGGCAAACGAGCAGTACTTC. Translation: CASSLAQGANEQYF.

This chain connects TRBV5-1 to TRBJ1-1, with 8 bases matching TRBD1. Germline CDR1 is SGHRS and CDR2 is YFSETQ. The CDR3 totals 14 residues. Trimming cost V 4 bases and J 7 bases; bases outside gene matches: 9. CDR3 DNA sequence: TGCGCCAGCAGCCTAGATAAGACAGGGGATGAAGCTTTCTTT. Amino acid sequence: CASSLDKTGDEAFF.

Ten or more counts support this clonotype. V is TRBV11-2 and J is TRBJ2-2; D not certain. This CDR3 is built from 15 residues. Trimming took 3 bases from V and 0 from J, leaving 8 bases between them. Germline V gene sequence: CDR1 SGHAT, CDR2 FQNNGV. The CDR3 nucleotides read TGTGCCAGCAGCTTGTTCGTCACGAACACCGGGGAGCTGTTTTTT. Protein product: CASSLFVTNTGELFF.

This chain links TRBV5-1 with TRBJ1-1, with TRBD1 as a possible D gene (5 bases). The CDR3 contains 14 residues. CDR1 is SGHRS and CDR2 is YFSETQ in the germline V gene. Trimming shortened V by 0 bases and J by 4 bases, and 10 bases separated the two germline ends. CDR3 sequence (DNA): TGCGCCAGCAGCTTGGTTGAGGGGACCACTGAAGCTTTCTTT. Amino acid sequence: CASSLVEGTTEAFF.

CDR3 in DNA: TGTGCCAGTAGTATCTCCGGGACAGGGAACACTGAAGCTTTCTTT. Translation: CASSISGTGNTEAFF. J is TRBJ1-1 and V is TRBV19, with 8 bases identical to TRBD1. CDR3 size: 15 residues. Trimming took 3 bases from V and 1 from J; bases not matched to a gene: 4. Germline CDR1 and CDR2: LNHDA and SQIVND (reference sequence).

This clonotype was picked up a small number of times. The junction departs from the called germline gene at one end, perhaps through a read error. This chain links TRBV12-3 or TRBV12-4 with TRBJ1-4; no clear D gene. This CDR3 has 12 residues. CDR3 nucleotides: TGTGCCAGCAGCCCGATAGGCCAGGCGACTTCTTTT. This sequence encodes CASSPIGQATSF.

The rearrangement links TRBV3-1 to TRBJ1-2; possible D gene TRBD1, 5 bases. The CDR3 is made up of 17 amino acids. Germline V gives CDR1 LGHDT, CDR2 YNNKEL (reference sequence). V was clipped by 0 bases and J by 4 bases, with 18 bases between them. In nucleotides, the CDR3 is TGTGCCAGCAGCCAAGATTTTGCAGGCCAGGGCCGCTATGGCTACACCTTC. It is translated as CASSQDFAGQGRYGYTF.

This clonotype was counted only a few times. At one boundary the junction diverges from the germline segment, which might be a read error. The chain combines TRBV12-3 or TRBV12-4 with TRBJ2-1; 8 bases line up with TRBD2. The CDR3 is 13 residues long. The CDR3 here is CASSLAGMNEQFF. The CDR3 bases are TGTGCCAGCAGCTTAGCGGGAATGAATGAGCAGTTCTTC.

This clonotype was detected only a few times. V and J are TRBV12-5 and TRBJ2-7, with a possible D match to TRBD2 (5 bases). The CDR3 spans 13 residues. The V gene lost 4 bases and the J gene lost 3 bases, with 10 bases spanning the gap. Germline CDR1 is LGHNT and CDR2 is FRNRAP. CDR3 DNA: TGTGCTAGTGGTTACGGGGAAAGCTACGAGCAGTACTTC. As protein: CASGYGESYEQYF.

The J gene is TRBJ1-6, the V gene TRBV6-1; D is unresolved. CDR3 length equals 14 residues. The germline CDR1 and CDR2 sequences are MNHNS and SASEGT. V lost 6 bases and J lost 3, with 9 bases in between. The CDR3 region has the DNA TGTGCCAGCAGCCGCGGTCGCTATAATTCACCCCTCCACTTT. This translates into CASSRGRYNSPLHF.

The rearrangement joins TRBV6-1 to TRBJ1-5; a possible D gene is TRBD1 (5 bases). CDR1 and CDR2 from the germline V gene are MNHNS and SASEGT. This CDR3 is built from 16 residues. Trimming left V 0 bases short and J 6 bases short, with 15 bases between. DNA of the CDR3: TGTGCCAGCAGTGAAGCCCCCGGGGGTATGACTCAGCCCCAGCATTTT. This encodes CASSEAPGGMTQPQHF.

The sample holds a few counts of this clonotype. V and J are TRBV30 and TRBJ1-2; no reliable D call. CDR1 and CDR2 from the germline V gene are GTSNPN and SVGIG (reference sequence). This CDR3 comprises 10 residues. V lost 2 bases and J 13 bases, leaving 11 bases between the germline ends. The CDR3 bases are TGTGCCTGGAGTCTAGGGTACAGCACCTTC. This translates into CAWSLGYSTF.

The V gene is TRBV20-1, the J gene TRBJ1-1; D is uncertain. V was shortened by 2 bases and J by 5 bases, with 15 bases between the two germline ends. This CDR3 comprises 14 residues. The germline V gene has CDR1 DFQATT and CDR2 SNEGSKA (reference sequence). CDR3 residues: CSARISTVRTEAFF. The CDR3 DNA sequence: TGCAGTGCTAGAATTTCCACTGTGCGGACTGAAGCTTTCTTT.

Details on this clonotype: At one end, the junction sequence differs from germline, possibly due to a read error. The chain joins TRBV5-1 to TRBJ2-1, with 10 bases matching TRBD2. The CDR3 loop spans 16 amino acids. The germline V gene has CDR1 SGHRS and CDR2 YFSETQ. Here the CDR3 DNA reads TGCGCCAGCAGCTTAGTAGCGGGAGGCTCCTCCAATGAGCAGTTCTTC. It yields the protein CASSLVAGGSSNEQFF.

The chain is built from TRBV20-1 and TRBJ2-1; D not resolved. V was shortened by 5 bases and J by 1 base, with 21 bases between the two germline ends. Germline CDR1 is DFQATT and CDR2 is SNEGSKA (reference sequence). This CDR3 contains 17 residues. Written as DNA, the CDR3 is TGCAGTGCTGAATCCACCGGTAGGACGGAGTCCTACAATGAGCAGTTCTTC. Its translation: CSAESTGRTESYNEQFF.

V is TRBV7-3 and J is TRBJ2-2; 14 bases line up with TRBD2. After removal of 5 bases from V and 5 bases from J, the junction contained 4 bases not matched to a gene. The germline V gene encodes CDR1 SGHTA and CDR2 FQGTGA. The CDR3 has 16 residues. DNA for the CDR3: TGTGCCAGCAGCCCCCGGACTAGCGGGAGGACCGGGGAGCTGTTTTTT. It translates to CASSPRTSGRTGELFF.

CDR3 bases: TGTGCCAGCAGTAATGGGCCAGTCCGGTCGTCGGCTGGCTACACCTTC. It is translated as CASSNGPVRSSAGYTF. The V and J genes are TRBV12-3 or TRBV12-4 and TRBJ1-2, with unresolved D. Trimming took off 5 bases at V and 7 bases at J, with 23 bases between the two ends. The CDR3 sequence is 16 residues long.

This clonotype was seen a few times. The genes are TRBV20-1 and TRBJ2-7; D may be TRBD2 (5 bases). The CDR3 covers 15 residues. V was clipped by 3 bases and J by 0 bases, with 15 bases between them. CDR1 is DFQATT, CDR2 SNEGSKA, per germline (reference sequence). The CDR3 protein is CSARPQRAPSYEQYF. Written as DNA, the CDR3 is TGCAGTGCTAGGCCCCAGAGGGCACCCTCCTACGAGCAGTACTTC.

The rearrangement uses TRBV6-5 and TRBJ2-5; D is perhaps TRBD1 or TRBD2 (5 bases each). TRBJ2-4 matches the DNA end more closely, so the J call is doubtful. Germline loops: CDR1 MNHEY, CDR2 SVGAGI. The CDR3 is 14 amino acids. CDR3 coding DNA: TGTGCCAGCAGTTACTCGAAGGGGAGAGGCATTCAGTACTTC. Translating it yields CASSYSKGRGIQYF.

This chain joins TRBV7-9 and TRBJ1-1; the D gene is possibly TRBD1 (5 bases). The CDR3 totals 14 residues. V was shortened by 5 bases and J by 6 bases, with 16 bases between the two germline ends. The germline V gene has CDR1 SEHNR and CDR2 FQNEAQ (reference sequence). The CDR3 reads CASSPTQEWAEAFF. As DNA, the CDR3 is TGTGCCAGCAGCCCTACACAGGAGTGGGCTGAAGCTTTCTTT.

This clonotype was counted only a few times. The V call is TRBV19, the J call TRBJ1-1, with D uncertain. Trimming stripped 4 bases from V and 2 bases from J, with 14 bases between. Germline CDR1 LNHDA, CDR2 SQIVND (reference sequence). This CDR3 is built from 15 residues. CDR3 coding DNA: TGTGCCAGTAGTAGTCGGCGGCAGGTTAACACTGAAGCTTTCTTT. This encodes CASSSRRQVNTEAFF.

This chain connects TRBV20-1 to TRBJ2-5, with 13 positions matching TRBD2. The CDR3 extends over 14 amino acids. Germline CDR1 is DFQATT and CDR2 is SNEGSKA (reference sequence). The ends lost 6 bases at V and 7 bases at J; junction bases unmatched: 8. The CDR3 nucleotides read TGCAGTGCCAACGGACTAGCGGGAGATGGGACCCAGTACTTC. Its translation: CSANGLAGDGTQYF.

This clonotype was detected a few times. The chain combines TRBV2 with TRBJ2-7, with TRBD1 matching 7 bases. Trimming took 6 bases from V and 3 from J; bases not matched to a gene: 11. CDR3 length equals 15 residues. Germline V lookup: CDR1 SNHLY, CDR2 FYNNEI. CDR3 residues: CASRARQGSRYEQYF. CDR3 coding DNA: TGTGCCAGCAGAGCTCGACAGGGAAGTCGCTACGAGCAGTACTTC.

On this clonotype itself: A read error may be the cause here, since a much bigger clone is one base away. The chain joins TRBV12-3 or TRBV12-4 to TRBJ1-1; D is unresolved. Trimming pared 6 bases from V and 8 bases from J, leaving 16 bases between. The CDR3 consists of 13 residues. DNA of the CDR3: TGTGCCAGCAGCTACACAGCCCAAAGCGAAGCTTTCTTT. Translation: CASSYTAQSEAFF.

The table lists this clonotype with a few counts. This rearrangement joins TRBV30 to TRBJ1-3; no definite D call. This CDR3 contains 17 residues. The V gene lost 0 bases and the J gene lost 2 bases, with 17 bases spanning the gap. Germline loops: CDR1 GTSNPN, CDR2 SVGIG (reference sequence). CDR3 DNA sequence: TGTGCCTGGAGTGTACTACGGCCGAAAAGTGCTGGAAACACCATATATTTT. Its protein product is CAWSVLRPKSAGNTIYF. Combining the CDR3 with reference TRBV30 and TRBJ1-3 gives the whole variable domain SQTIHQWPATLVQPVGSPLSLECTVEGTSNPNLYWYRQAAGRGLQLLFYSVGIGQISSEVPQNLSASRPQDRQFILSSKKLLLSDSGFYLCAWSVLRPKSAGNTIYFGEGSWLTVV.

Only a few counts were recorded for this clonotype. The genes are TRBV30 and TRBJ1-1; 7 bases map to TRBD1. The germline V gene has CDR1 GTSNPN and CDR2 SVGIG (reference sequence). This CDR3 has 15 amino acids. V gave up 5 bases and J gave up 5 bases; unmatched junction bases: 14. This chain's CDR3 is CAWVFWDSGGTEAFF. CDR3 nucleotide sequence: TGTGCCTGGGTGTTCTGGGACAGCGGGGGGACTGAAGCTTTCTTT.